This T cell receptor (beta chain) appears in the sequencing data of a study of T cell responses to AZD1222 COVID-19 vaccine. The germline V gene encodes CDR1 LNHNV and CDR2 YYDKDF (reference sequence). With V trimmed by 5 bases and J by 2 bases, 8 bases remained unmatched. The CDR3 runs 15 residues. The protocol was immunoSEQ multiplex PCR, while the TCRdb copy is restricted to in-frame clones and leaves out a portion. In the table there are around 99,000 clones, around nine tenths of which are singletons. The chain is built from TRBV15 and TRBJ1-1, with 7 bases that match TRBD1. The origin of this receptor is an adult in good health. This sample comprised peripheral blood, obtained on day 0 of AZD1222 vaccination. DNA of the CDR3: TGTGCCACCAGCCCCCGTGTAGGGGGCAACACTGAAGCTTTCTTT. Its translation is CATSPRVGGNTEAFF.